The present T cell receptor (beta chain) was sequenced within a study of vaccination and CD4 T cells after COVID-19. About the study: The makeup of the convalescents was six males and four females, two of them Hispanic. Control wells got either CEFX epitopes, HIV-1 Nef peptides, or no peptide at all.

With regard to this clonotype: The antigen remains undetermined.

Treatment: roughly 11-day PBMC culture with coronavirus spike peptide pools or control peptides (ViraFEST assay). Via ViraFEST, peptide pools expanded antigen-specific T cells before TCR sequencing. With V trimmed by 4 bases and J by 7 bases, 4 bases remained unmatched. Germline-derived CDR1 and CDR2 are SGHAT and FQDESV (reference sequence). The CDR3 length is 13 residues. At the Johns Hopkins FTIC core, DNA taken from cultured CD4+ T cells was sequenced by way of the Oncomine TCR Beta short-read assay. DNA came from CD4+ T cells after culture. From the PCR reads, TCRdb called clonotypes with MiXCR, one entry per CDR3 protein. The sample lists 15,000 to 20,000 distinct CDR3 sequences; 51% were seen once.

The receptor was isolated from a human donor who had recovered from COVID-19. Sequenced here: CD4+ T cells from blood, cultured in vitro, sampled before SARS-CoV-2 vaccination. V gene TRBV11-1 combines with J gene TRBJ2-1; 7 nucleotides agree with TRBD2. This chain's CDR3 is CASSSLSGNEQFF. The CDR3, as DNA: TGTGCCAGCAGCTCCCTTAGCGGGAATGAGCAGTTCTTC.